The 23 T cell receptor beta chains reported below all come from one sample, sequenced in a study of T cells expressing NK-cell markers. With the 5' RACE reads reprocessed, TCRdb shows one record per CDR3 protein and no DNA. This sample's table reports about 550,000 distinct CDR3 sequences. Sequencing was performed on blood T cells: a sorted CD56 or NKG2C T cell subset, CD4+ or CD8+ T cells, or bulk PBMC T cells (not recorded which). These receptors were obtained from a man aged 18 to 35 in good health.

The chain combines TRBV20-1 with TRBJ1-2; as DNA is missing, the TRBD1 call by TCRdb cannot be tested. This CDR3 contains 14 residues. Germline values: CDR1 DFQATT, CDR2 SNEGSKA (reference sequence). The CDR3 region is CSARPSQGAGGYTF.

The CDR3 is CASSQERSSYNEQFF. The chain joins TRBV3-1 to TRBJ2-1. This CDR3 is 15 amino acids long. CDR1 and CDR2 (germline): LGHDT, YNNKEL (reference sequence).

CDR3: CASSLTTRGTIYNEQFF. The chain joins TRBV5-1 to TRBJ2-1; without DNA, the TCRdb call of TRBD2 cannot be checked. Germline CDR1 reads SGHRS; CDR2 reads YFSETQ. The CDR3 sequence is 17 residues long. The complete variable domain, with remaining parts taken from reference TRBV5-1 and TRBJ2-1, reads KAGVTQTPRYLIKTRGQQVTLSCSPISGHRSVSWYQQTPGQGLQFLFEYFSETQRNKGNFPGRFSGRQFSNSRSEMNVSTLELGDSALYLCASSLTTRGTIYNEQFFGPGTRLTVL.

The CDR3 sequence is CASSHPRGGTFTDTQYF. V is TRBV4-1 and J is TRBJ2-3; without DNA, the TCRdb call of TRBD1 cannot be checked. This CDR3 has 17 amino acids. The germline V gene encodes CDR1 MGHRA and CDR2 YSYEKL.

The genes are TRBV29-1 and TRBJ2-5; TCRdb lists TRBD1, though no DNA is available to test this call. The CDR3 consists of 12 residues. Germline V lookup: CDR1 SQVTM, CDR2 ANQGSEA. The CDR3 protein is CSVGLGQETQYF.

CDR3 amino acids: CASTADSLYYGYTF. This chain connects TRBV5-1 to TRBJ1-2. Germline CDR1 is SGHRS and CDR2 is YFSETQ. This CDR3 comprises 14 residues.

The genes are TRBV20-1 and TRBJ1-1; TCRdb indicates TRBD1, and absent DNA this call remains unverified. CDR3 size: 16 residues. Germline values: CDR1 DFQATT, CDR2 SNEGSKA (reference sequence). CDR3 region: CSARPTGTIHVTEAFF.

This CDR3 is CASSLTVKDEQYF. The chain joins TRBV7-3 to TRBJ2-7. There are 13 residues in the CDR3. Germline V lookup: CDR1 SGHTA, CDR2 FQGTGA.

The chain recombines TRBV27 with TRBJ2-1; TCRdb's D call, TRBD2, is unchecked because there is no DNA. Germline-derived CDR1 and CDR2 are MNHEY and SMNVEV (reference sequence). The CDR3 sequence is 16 residues long. The CDR3 loop is CASNSAGGPSYNEQFF.

The rearrangement links TRBV20-1 to TRBJ2-3; there is no DNA to check the TCRdb D call of TRBD2. Germline CDR1 is DFQATT and CDR2 is SNEGSKA (reference sequence). The CDR3 covers 16 residues. The CDR3 loop is CSARDIGLAVTDTQYF.

The V and J genes are TRBV7-8 and TRBJ2-1; TCRdb names TRBD2, which stays unverified in the absence of DNA. Germline V gene sequence: CDR1 SGHVS, CDR2 FQNEAQ. The length of the CDR3 is 17 residues. This CDR3 reads CASSLVLAESLLNEQFF.

This chain connects TRBV6-2 or TRBV6-3 to TRBJ2-1; TCRdb selects TRBD2, and the lack of DNA leaves this call unchecked. The CDR3 covers 22 residues. Germline loops: CDR1 MNHEY, CDR2 SVGEGT. This chain's CDR3 is CASSYPQGTSGSGGRSYNEQFF.

CDR3 in amino acids: CASSPHHRGRTDQETQYF. The chain recombines TRBV18 with TRBJ2-5; the D gene TCRdb calls, TRBD1, cannot be checked with no DNA. This CDR3 has 18 residues. Germline values: CDR1 KGHSH, CDR2 LQKENI.

The chain couples TRBV5-1 to TRBJ2-1; TCRdb designates TRBD1, a call that cannot be tested without DNA. The germline V gene has CDR1 SGHRS and CDR2 YFSETQ. This CDR3 spans 15 amino acids. The CDR3 is CASSLTGVGYNEQFF.

The chain links TRBV5-1 to TRBJ2-3; TCRdb calls TRBD2, which cannot be checked without DNA. Germline V gene data show CDR1 as SGHRS and CDR2 as YFSETQ. This CDR3 has 19 residues. CDR3 sequence: CASSSPPGLAGGITDTQYF.

The chain joins TRBV12-3 or TRBV12-4 to TRBJ2-5; TCRdb's D call, TRBD1, is unchecked because there is no DNA. CDR3 length equals 14 residues. The CDR3 here is CASRPTGPRETQYF.

V usage is TRBV27 and J usage is TRBJ2-1; TCRdb names TRBD1, which stays unverified in the absence of DNA. The CDR3 is made up of 16 amino acids. From germline, CDR1 is MNHEY and CDR2 SMNVEV (reference sequence). The CDR3 sequence: CASTFWGGTRYNEQFF.

CDR3 loop: CASSLTSGVFQETQYF. The rearrangement links TRBV12-3 or TRBV12-4 to TRBJ2-5; without DNA, the TCRdb call of TRBD2 cannot be checked. This CDR3 has 16 amino acids.

V is TRBV9 and J is TRBJ1-2. The germline V gene encodes CDR1 SGDLS and CDR2 YYNGEE. The CDR3 loop spans 14 amino acids. CDR3 sequence reads: CASSVEGLSWGYTF.

This chain links TRBV30 with TRBJ1-1. This CDR3 contains 13 residues. CDR1 and CDR2 (germline): GTSNPN, SVGIG (reference sequence). The CDR3 loop reads CAWSKTANTEAFF.

The V gene is TRBV7-2, the J gene TRBJ2-3; TCRdb outputs TRBD1, but without DNA this stays unchecked. The CDR3 runs 13 residues. Germline CDR1 is SGHTA and CDR2 is FQGNSA. The CDR3 protein is CASTDLFTDTQYF.

This chain connects TRBV27 to TRBJ2-3; TCRdb selects TRBD2, and the lack of DNA leaves this call unchecked. The CDR3 is made up of 17 amino acids. The germline CDR1 and CDR2 sequences are MNHEY and SMNVEV (reference sequence). This CDR3 reads CASSPSFWGRATDTQYF.

The chain recombines TRBV5-8 with TRBJ1-2; the D call from TCRdb, TRBD1, cannot be confirmed without DNA. Per germline, CDR1 SGHTS and CDR2 YDEGEE. The CDR3 has 13 residues. CDR3 sequence reads: CASAPGTQYGYTF.